The 5 T cell receptor beta chains below come from one sample, sequenced in a study of long-term antiretroviral therapy in people with HIV (dated by TCRdb to about 2022). The immunoSEQ hsTCRB v3.0 assay was used at survey level resolution for TRB variable region sequencing. TCRdb holds this immuneACCESS table with in-frame rearrangements only. Some clones are missing; in checked studies, unresolved V genes explain under half, and the rest has no known cause. In this sample the table shows tens of thousands of clones, under 90% of which occur a single time. Jointly, the top ten make up roughly 18% of the sample. The sequenced sample was unsorted PBMCs, obtained 0.5 years before starting antiretroviral therapy. These receptors were collected from a man between 35 and 55 years old with HIV.

The chain carries TRBV28 and TRBJ2-7, with 8 bases aligning to TRBD1. Unmatched junction bases numbered 7, after V lost 7 bases and J lost 5 bases. The length of the CDR3 is 13 residues. Germline CDR1 is MDHEN and CDR2 is SYDVKM. CDR3 protein: CASKYRGKNEQYF. Written as DNA, the CDR3 is TGTGCCAGCAAATACAGGGGGAAGAACGAGCAGTACTTC.

The chain links TRBV6-6 to TRBJ1-1; no reliable D call. Germline values: CDR1 MNHNY, CDR2 SVGAGI (reference sequence). The CDR3 totals 12 residues. Between the trimmed V and J ends, which lost 8 bases and 1 base, there was a span of 8 bases. The CDR3, as DNA: TGTGCCAGCGGCGTCCAGAACACTGAAGCTTTCTTT. Encoded protein: CASGVQNTEAFF.

This clone was counted between two and nine times. This chain connects TRBV7-2 to TRBJ2-6; 9 nucleotides match TRBD1. CDR3 size: 16 residues. After removal of 4 bases from V and 1 base from J, the junction contained 2 bases not matched to a gene. The germline gives CDR1 SGHTA, CDR2 FQGNSA. CDR3 sequence reads: CASSYGTGSGANVLTF. CDR3 nucleotides: TGTGCCAGCAGCTACGGGACAGGGTCTGGGGCCAACGTCCTGACTTTC.

This clone has a handful of counts. The chain recombines TRBV2 with TRBJ2-7; 12 positions match TRBD2. The CDR3 length is 16 residues. V lost 1 base and J lost 2; bases outside the gene matches: 3. Germline V gives CDR1 SNHLY, CDR2 FYNNEI. The CDR3 DNA sequence: TGTGCCAGCAGTGAAGAACTAGCGGGGGGACCCTACGAGCAGTACTTC. Encoded protein: CASSEELAGGPYEQYF.

The chain joins TRBV4-3 to TRBJ1-3, with unresolved D. The CDR3 totals 17 residues. Germline V CDR1 and CDR2: LGHNA, YSLEER. Trimming removed 0 bases at V and 2 bases at J, with 14 bases between. The CDR3 protein is CASSQDMKGWTGNTIYF. The CDR3 coding sequence is TGCGCCAGCAGCCAAGATATGAAGGGATGGACTGGAAACACCATATATTTT.